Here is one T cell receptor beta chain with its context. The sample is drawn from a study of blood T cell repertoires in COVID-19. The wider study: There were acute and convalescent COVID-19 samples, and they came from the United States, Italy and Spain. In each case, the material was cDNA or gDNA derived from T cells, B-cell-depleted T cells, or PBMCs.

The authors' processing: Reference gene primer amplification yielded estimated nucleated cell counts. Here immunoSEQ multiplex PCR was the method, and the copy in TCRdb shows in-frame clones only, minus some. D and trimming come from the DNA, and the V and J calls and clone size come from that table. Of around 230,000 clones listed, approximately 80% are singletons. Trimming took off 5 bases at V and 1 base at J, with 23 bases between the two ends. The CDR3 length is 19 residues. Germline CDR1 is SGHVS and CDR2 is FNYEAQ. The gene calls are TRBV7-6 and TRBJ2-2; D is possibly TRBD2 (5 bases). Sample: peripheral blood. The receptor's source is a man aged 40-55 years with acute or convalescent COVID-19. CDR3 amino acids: CASSRGSFRLLKNTGELFF. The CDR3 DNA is TGTGCCAGCAGCCGAGGGAGTTTCAGACTGTTAAAGAACACCGGGGAGCTGTTTTTT.